A selection of T cell receptor beta chains follows, all from one sample in a study of long-term antiretroviral therapy in people with HIV. TCRdb's table, derived via immunoSEQ multiplex PCR, lists solely in-frame clones and lacks some. This sample carries 20,000 to 25,000 clones, 81% of them seen once, and the ten largest clones take less than 9.5%. The input for sequencing was unsorted PBMCs, taken 1.5 years after starting antiretroviral therapy. The receptors were sampled from a young man with HIV. CDR3s include the opening cysteine and the closing phenylalanine or tryptophan. Each record gives: J gene, D gene, clone size, V gene, CDR3 protein, CDR3 DNA. A D gene is named only where the DNA matches it firmly. Not every row has a clone size; where given, it reads once, few, many or a size class.

j_gene: TRBJ2-2
d_gene: NA
abundance: once
v_gene: TRBV7-9
CDR3aa: CASSLSRANTGELFF
CDR3nt: TGTGCCAGCAGCTTATCCCGCGCGAACACCGGGGAGCTGTTTTTT

j_gene: TRBJ1-4
d_gene: NA
abundance: NA
v_gene: TRBV28
CDR3aa: CASSFIDQGGEKLFF
CDR3nt: TGTGCCAGCAGTTTCATCGACCAAGGCGGGGAAAAACTGTTTTTT

j_gene: TRBJ2-2
d_gene: NA
abundance: NA
v_gene: TRBV28
CDR3aa: CASTSSRAENTGELFF
CDR3nt: TGTGCCAGCACTTCTTCTAGGGCAGAGAACACCGGGGAGCTGTTTTTT

j_gene: TRBJ2-3
d_gene: NA
abundance: NA
v_gene: TRBV30
CDR3aa: CAWNAEVATDTQYF
CDR3nt: TGTGCCTGGAACGCAGAGGTGGCCACAGATACGCAGTATTTT

j_gene: TRBJ1-2
d_gene: NA
abundance: NA
v_gene: TRBV7-8
CDR3aa: CASSPGGPYGYTF
CDR3nt: TGTGCCAGCAGCCCTGGGGGGCCCTATGGCTACACCTTC

j_gene: TRBJ2-1
d_gene: NA
abundance: NA
v_gene: TRBV19
CDR3aa: CASSFVNEQFF
CDR3nt: TGTGCCAGTAGTTTCGTTAATGAGCAGTTCTTC

j_gene: TRBJ2-1
d_gene: NA
abundance: NA
v_gene: TRBV11-3
CDR3aa: CASSLDRGIDEQFF
CDR3nt: TGTGCCAGCAGCTTAGATCGGGGGATCGATGAGCAGTTCTTC

j_gene: TRBJ2-5
d_gene: TRBD1
abundance: NA
v_gene: TRBV6-1
CDR3aa: CASSGTGRIHQETQYF
CDR3nt: TGTGCCAGCAGTGGGACAGGGCGAATCCACCAAGAGACCCAGTACTTC

j_gene: TRBJ2-7
d_gene: TRBD2
abundance: NA
v_gene: TRBV7-6
CDR3aa: CASSISGGGHEQYF
CDR3nt: TGTGCCAGCAGCATAAGCGGCGGGGGGCACGAGCAGTACTTC

j_gene: TRBJ1-1
d_gene: NA
abundance: NA
v_gene: TRBV10-3
CDR3aa: CAISVGKNTEAFF
CDR3nt: TGTGCCATCAGTGTCGGGAAGAACACTGAAGCTTTCTTT

j_gene: TRBJ1-4
d_gene: NA
abundance: NA
v_gene: TRBV9
CDR3aa: CASSVGAPGSRSVNEKLFF
CDR3nt: TGTGCCAGCAGCGTAGGGGCCCCGGGTTCTAGGTCCGTTAATGAAAAACTGTTTTTT

j_gene: TRBJ1-1
d_gene: NA
abundance: NA
v_gene: TRBV6-5
CDR3aa: CASGRGSGTEAFF
CDR3nt: TGTGCCAGCGGGAGGGGGTCCGGCACTGAAGCTTTCTTT

j_gene: TRBJ2-3
d_gene: NA
abundance: NA
v_gene: TRBV5-1
CDR3aa: CASSFSGGSTDTQYF
CDR3nt: TGCGCCAGCAGCTTCTCCGGGGGCAGCACAGATACGCAGTATTTT

j_gene: TRBJ2-2
d_gene: TRBD1
abundance: NA
v_gene: TRBV7-3
CDR3aa: CASSLGTGGSGELFF
CDR3nt: TGTGCCAGCAGCTTGGGGACAGGGGGCTCCGGGGAGCTGTTTTTT

j_gene: TRBJ2-3
d_gene: NA
abundance: NA
v_gene: TRBV9
CDR3aa: CASSVAGGISSTDTQYF
CDR3nt: TGTGCCAGCAGCGTAGCTGGGGGGATCTCTAGCACAGATACGCAGTATTTT

j_gene: TRBJ2-5
d_gene: NA
abundance: NA
v_gene: TRBV18
CDR3aa: CASSPPMAGETQYF
CDR3nt: TGTGCCAGCTCACCACCGATGGCGGGGGAGACCCAGTACTTC

j_gene: TRBJ2-3
d_gene: TRBD2
abundance: NA
v_gene: TRBV5-1
CDR3aa: CASSIRYRVGDTSGSHSADTQYF
CDR3nt: TGCGCCAGCAGCATCCGCTACAGGGTCGGAGATACTAGCGGTTCCCACTCGGCAGATACGCAGTATTTT

j_gene: TRBJ1-5
d_gene: NA
abundance: NA
v_gene: TRBV25-1
CDR3aa: CASSEVGNQPQHF
CDR3nt: TGTGCCAGCAGTGAAGTTGGAAATCAGCCCCAGCATTTT

j_gene: TRBJ1-2
d_gene: NA
abundance: NA
v_gene: TRBV28
CDR3aa: CASSLKDIANYGYTF
CDR3nt: TGTGCCAGCAGTTTAAAGGACATTGCCAACTATGGCTACACCTTC

j_gene: TRBJ1-5
d_gene: NA
abundance: NA
v_gene: TRBV2
CDR3aa: CASSDLGRLNQPQHF
CDR3nt: TGTGCCAGCAGTGATCTGGGACGGCTCAATCAGCCCCAGCATTTT

j_gene: TRBJ2-1
d_gene: TRBD2
abundance: NA
v_gene: TRBV7-9
CDR3aa: CASSLEIAGADNEQFF
CDR3nt: TGTGCCAGCAGCTTAGAAATAGCGGGAGCGGACAATGAGCAGTTCTTC

j_gene: TRBJ2-1
d_gene: TRBD1
abundance: NA
v_gene: TRBV7-8
CDR3aa: CASSSGQDSYNEQFF
CDR3nt: TGTGCCAGCAGCTCCGGACAGGACTCCTACAATGAGCAGTTCTTC

j_gene: TRBJ2-5
d_gene: NA
abundance: NA
v_gene: TRBV11-1
CDR3aa: CASSLEGLGETQYF
CDR3nt: TGTGCCAGCAGCTTAGAAGGGCTCGGAGAGACCCAGTACTTC

j_gene: TRBJ1-3
d_gene: NA
abundance: NA
v_gene: TRBV29-1
CDR3aa: CSGLGWNGNTIYF
CDR3nt: TGCAGTGGGCTGGGGTGGAATGGAAACACCATATATTTT

j_gene: TRBJ1-2
d_gene: NA
abundance: few
v_gene: TRBV30
CDR3aa: CAWADYGYTF
CDR3nt: TGTGCCTGGGCGGACTATGGCTACACCTTC

j_gene: TRBJ1-5
d_gene: NA
abundance: NA
v_gene: TRBV19
CDR3aa: CAAAPTGFGGNQPQHF
CDR3nt: TGTGCCGCAGCCCCCACAGGGTTTGGAGGCAATCAGCCCCAGCATTTT

j_gene: TRBJ1-3
d_gene: NA
abundance: NA
v_gene: TRBV7-2
CDR3aa: CASSFNPGPGNTIYF
CDR3nt: TGTGCCAGCAGCTTCAACCCGGGACCGGGAAACACCATATATTTT

j_gene: TRBJ1-1
d_gene: NA
abundance: NA
v_gene: TRBV30
CDR3aa: CAWMVNTEAFF
CDR3nt: TGTGCCTGGATGGTGAACACTGAAGCTTTCTTT

j_gene: TRBJ2-7
d_gene: TRBD2
abundance: NA
v_gene: TRBV19
CDR3aa: CASSIGTSVVYEQYF
CDR3nt: TGTGCCAGTAGTATCGGGACTAGCGTTGTCTACGAGCAGTACTTC

j_gene: TRBJ2-4
d_gene: NA
abundance: NA
v_gene: TRBV5-4
CDR3aa: CASSQRGVRAKNIQYF
CDR3nt: TGTGCCAGCAGCCAAAGGGGAGTGAGGGCCAAAAACATTCAGTACTTC

j_gene: TRBJ2-7
d_gene: NA
abundance: NA
v_gene: TRBV7-2
CDR3aa: CASSTSLIEQYF
CDR3nt: TGTGCCAGCAGCACAAGTTTGATCGAGCAGTACTTC

j_gene: TRBJ1-2
d_gene: NA
abundance: NA
v_gene: TRBV7-9
CDR3aa: CASSLSLLYGYTF
CDR3nt: TGTGCCAGCAGCCTTAGCCTTCTCTATGGCTACACCTTC

j_gene: TRBJ1-3
d_gene: NA
abundance: NA
v_gene: TRBV29-1
CDR3aa: CSVEPSSQGPGNTIYF
CDR3nt: TGCAGCGTTGAACCTAGCTCACAGGGACCTGGAAACACCATATATTTT

j_gene: TRBJ1-1
d_gene: NA
abundance: few
v_gene: TRBV9
CDR3aa: CASSVQDGMNTEAFF
CDR3nt: TGTGCCAGCAGCGTGCAGGACGGTATGAACACTGAAGCTTTCTTT

j_gene: TRBJ1-5
d_gene: TRBD1
abundance: few
v_gene: TRBV6-6
CDR3aa: CASSATGANQPQHF
CDR3nt: TGTGCCAGCAGTGCCACAGGGGCCAATCAGCCCCAGCATTTT

j_gene: TRBJ2-1
d_gene: NA
abundance: NA
v_gene: TRBV28
CDR3aa: CASSLEAVSYNEQFF
CDR3nt: TGTGCCAGCAGTTTAGAAGCTGTGTCCTACAATGAGCAGTTCTTC

j_gene: TRBJ1-1
d_gene: NA
abundance: NA
v_gene: TRBV27
CDR3aa: CASSFLGATEAFF
CDR3nt: TGTGCCAGCAGTTTTCTTGGGGCCACTGAAGCTTTCTTT

j_gene: TRBJ1-5
d_gene: TRBD1
abundance: NA
v_gene: TRBV28
CDR3aa: CASSLRGQIYSNQPQHF
CDR3nt: TGTGCCAGCAGTTTAAGGGGACAGATTTATAGCAATCAGCCCCAGCATTTT

j_gene: TRBJ1-1
d_gene: TRBD1
abundance: NA
v_gene: TRBV2
CDR3aa: CASRGTAVYTEAFF
CDR3nt: TGTGCCAGCAGAGGGACAGCCGTTTACACTGAAGCTTTCTTT

j_gene: TRBJ2-7
d_gene: NA
abundance: NA
v_gene: TRBV5-1
CDR3aa: CASSLEGFEQYF
CDR3nt: TGCGCCAGCAGCTTGGAAGGGTTTGAGCAGTACTTC

j_gene: TRBJ1-5
d_gene: NA
abundance: NA
v_gene: TRBV5-1
CDR3aa: CASSLGTANQPQHF
CDR3nt: TGCGCCAGCAGCTTGGGGACGGCAAATCAGCCCCAGCATTTT

j_gene: TRBJ2-1
d_gene: TRBD2
abundance: NA
v_gene: TRBV11-3
CDR3aa: CASSGSSGNPGNEQFF
CDR3nt: TGTGCCAGCAGCGGGAGTAGCGGGAATCCGGGGAATGAGCAGTTCTTC

j_gene: TRBJ2-1
d_gene: NA
abundance: NA
v_gene: TRBV29-1
CDR3aa: CSVRGLGYNEQFF
CDR3nt: TGCAGCGTTAGGGGCCTAGGTTATAATGAGCAGTTCTTC

j_gene: TRBJ1-4
d_gene: NA
abundance: NA
v_gene: TRBV9
CDR3aa: CASSVTSMANEKLFF
CDR3nt: TGTGCCAGCAGCGTAACCAGTATGGCTAATGAAAAACTGTTTTTT

j_gene: TRBJ2-4
d_gene: NA
abundance: NA
v_gene: TRBV6-5
CDR3aa: CASSPRAGAKNIQYF
CDR3nt: TGTGCCAGCAGTCCCCGGGCGGGAGCCAAAAACATTCAGTACTTC

j_gene: TRBJ1-4
d_gene: TRBD1
abundance: once
v_gene: TRBV27
CDR3aa: CASSTAGTVDEKLFF
CDR3nt: TGTGCCAGCAGTACAGCCGGGACAGTCGATGAAAAACTGTTTTTT